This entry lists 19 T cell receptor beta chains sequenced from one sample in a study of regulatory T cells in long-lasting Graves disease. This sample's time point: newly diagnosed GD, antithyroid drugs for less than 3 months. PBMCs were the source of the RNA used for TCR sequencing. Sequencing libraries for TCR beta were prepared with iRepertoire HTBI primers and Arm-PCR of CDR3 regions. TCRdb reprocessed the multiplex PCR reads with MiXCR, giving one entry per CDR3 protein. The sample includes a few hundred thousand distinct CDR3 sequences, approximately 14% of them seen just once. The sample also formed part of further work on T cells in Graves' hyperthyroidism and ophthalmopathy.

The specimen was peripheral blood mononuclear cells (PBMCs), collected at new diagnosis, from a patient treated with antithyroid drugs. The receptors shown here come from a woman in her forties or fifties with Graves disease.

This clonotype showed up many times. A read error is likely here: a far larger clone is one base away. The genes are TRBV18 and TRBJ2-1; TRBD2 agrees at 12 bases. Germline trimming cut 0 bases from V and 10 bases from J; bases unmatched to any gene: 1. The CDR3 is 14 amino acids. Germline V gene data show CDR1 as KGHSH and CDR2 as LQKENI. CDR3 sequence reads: CASSPPGLAGEQFF. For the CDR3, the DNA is TGTGCCAGCTCACCACCGGGACTAGCGGGCGAGCAGTTCTTC.

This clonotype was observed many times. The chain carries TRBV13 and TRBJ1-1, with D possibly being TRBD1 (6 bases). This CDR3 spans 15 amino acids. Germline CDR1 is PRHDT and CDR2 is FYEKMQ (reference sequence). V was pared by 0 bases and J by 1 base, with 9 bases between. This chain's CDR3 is CASSLGGRGNTEAFF. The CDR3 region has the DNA TGTGCCAGCAGCTTAGGTGGCAGGGGGAACACTGAAGCTTTCTTT.

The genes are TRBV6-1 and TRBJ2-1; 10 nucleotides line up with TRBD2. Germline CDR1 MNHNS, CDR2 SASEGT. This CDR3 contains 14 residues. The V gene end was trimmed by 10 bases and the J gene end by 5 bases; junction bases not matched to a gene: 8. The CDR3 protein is CAIPAGGPDNEQFF. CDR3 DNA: TGTGCCATCCCAGCGGGAGGGCCAGACAATGAGCAGTTCTTC.

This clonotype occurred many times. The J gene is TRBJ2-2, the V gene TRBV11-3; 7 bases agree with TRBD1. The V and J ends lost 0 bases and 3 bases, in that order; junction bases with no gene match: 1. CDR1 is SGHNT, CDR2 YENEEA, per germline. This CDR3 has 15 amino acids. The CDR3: CASSLDGTDTGELFF. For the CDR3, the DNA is TGTGCCAGCAGCTTAGATGGGACAGACACCGGGGAGCTGTTTTTT.

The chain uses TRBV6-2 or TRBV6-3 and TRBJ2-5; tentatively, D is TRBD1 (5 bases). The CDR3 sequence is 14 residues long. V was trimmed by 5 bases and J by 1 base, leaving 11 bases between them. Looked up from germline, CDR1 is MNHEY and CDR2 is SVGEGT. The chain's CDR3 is CASSPRQPQETQYF. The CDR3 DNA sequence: TGTGCCAGCAGTCCTAGACAGCCCCAAGAGACCCAGTACTTC.

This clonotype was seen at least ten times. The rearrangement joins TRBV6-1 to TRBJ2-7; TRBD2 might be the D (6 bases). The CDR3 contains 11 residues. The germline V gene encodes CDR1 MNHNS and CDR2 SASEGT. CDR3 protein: CGSGVSYEQYF. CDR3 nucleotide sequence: TGTGGGTCGGGAGTCTCCTACGAGCAGTACTTC.

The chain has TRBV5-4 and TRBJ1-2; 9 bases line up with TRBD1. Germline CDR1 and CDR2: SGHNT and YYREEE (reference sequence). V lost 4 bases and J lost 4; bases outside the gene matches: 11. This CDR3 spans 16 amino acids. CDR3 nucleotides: TGTGCCAGCAGCCACATCACAGGGGGCGGCCGCTATGGCTACACCTTC. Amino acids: CASSHITGGGRYGYTF.

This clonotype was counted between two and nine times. The CDR3: CASSPRTSGSHEQYF. In DNA, the CDR3 is TGTGCCAGCAGCCCCCGGACTAGCGGGAGTCACGAGCAGTACTTC. The gene calls are TRBV27 and TRBJ2-7; 13 bases are a match to TRBD2. The germline V gene has CDR1 MNHEY and CDR2 SMNVEV (reference sequence). CDR3 size: 15 residues. With V trimmed by 6 bases and J by 5 bases, 7 bases remained unmatched.

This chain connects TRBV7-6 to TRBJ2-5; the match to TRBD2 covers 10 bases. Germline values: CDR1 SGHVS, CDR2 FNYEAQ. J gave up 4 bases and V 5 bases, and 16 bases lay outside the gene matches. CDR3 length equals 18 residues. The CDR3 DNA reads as TGTGCCAGCAGCCCCCGAGGGGGACTAGCGCGGTTCGGAGAGACCCAGTACTTC. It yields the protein CASSPRGGLARFGETQYF.

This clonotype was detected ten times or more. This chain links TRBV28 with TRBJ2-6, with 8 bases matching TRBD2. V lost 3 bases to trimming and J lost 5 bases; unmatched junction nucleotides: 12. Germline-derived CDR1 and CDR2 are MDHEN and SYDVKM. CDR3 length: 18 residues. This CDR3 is CASSFTQRRGARANVLTF. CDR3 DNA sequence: TGTGCCAGCAGTTTTACCCAACGGCGGGGGGCAAGGGCCAACGTCCTGACTTTC. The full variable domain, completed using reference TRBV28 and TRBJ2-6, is DVKVTQSSRYLVKRTGEKVFLECVQDMDHENMFWYRQDPGLGLRLIYFSYDVKMKEKGDIPEGYSVSREKKERFSLILESASTNQTSMYLCASSFTQRRGARANVLTFGAGSRLTVL.

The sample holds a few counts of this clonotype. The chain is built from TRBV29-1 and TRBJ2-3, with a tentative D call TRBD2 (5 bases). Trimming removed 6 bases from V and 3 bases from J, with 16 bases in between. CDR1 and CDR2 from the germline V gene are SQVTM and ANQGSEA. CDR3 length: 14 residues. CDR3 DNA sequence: TGCAGCGTAGAATCGACACCGGGGACAGATACGCAGTATTTT. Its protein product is CSVESTPGTDTQYF.

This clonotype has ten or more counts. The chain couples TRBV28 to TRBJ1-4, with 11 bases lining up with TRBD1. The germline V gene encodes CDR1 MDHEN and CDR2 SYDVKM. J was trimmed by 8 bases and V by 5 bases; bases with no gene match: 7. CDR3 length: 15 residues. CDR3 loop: CASSRPGQGGEKLFF. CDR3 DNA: TGTGCCAGCAGTCGACCGGGACAGGGGGGGGAAAAACTGTTTTTT.

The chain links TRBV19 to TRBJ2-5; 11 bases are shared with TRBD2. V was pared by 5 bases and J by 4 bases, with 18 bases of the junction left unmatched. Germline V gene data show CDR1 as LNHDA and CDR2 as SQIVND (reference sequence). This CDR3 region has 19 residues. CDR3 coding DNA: TGTGCCAGTAGTCCTGGGACTAGCGGATCCATTCTCAGAGTAGAGACCCAGTACTTC. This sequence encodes CASSPGTSGSILRVETQYF.

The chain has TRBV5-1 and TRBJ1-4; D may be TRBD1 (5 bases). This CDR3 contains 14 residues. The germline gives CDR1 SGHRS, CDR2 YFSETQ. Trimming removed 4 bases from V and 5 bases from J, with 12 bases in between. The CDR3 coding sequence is TGCGCCAGCAGCACGGGGGAGGTGAATGAAAAACTGTTTTTT. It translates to CASSTGEVNEKLFF.

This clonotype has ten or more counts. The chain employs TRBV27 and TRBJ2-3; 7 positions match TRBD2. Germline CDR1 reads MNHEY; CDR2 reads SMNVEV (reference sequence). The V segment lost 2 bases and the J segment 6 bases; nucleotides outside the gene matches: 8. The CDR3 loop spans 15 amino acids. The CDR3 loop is CASSLMFGRIDTQYF. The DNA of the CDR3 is TGTGCCAGCAGTTTAATGTTCGGGAGGATTGATACGCAGTATTTT.

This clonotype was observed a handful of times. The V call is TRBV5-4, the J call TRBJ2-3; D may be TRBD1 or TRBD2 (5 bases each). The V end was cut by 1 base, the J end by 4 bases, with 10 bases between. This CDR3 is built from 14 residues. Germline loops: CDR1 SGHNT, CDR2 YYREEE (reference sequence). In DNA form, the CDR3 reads TGTGCCAGCAGCTTGAAAGGGGAGTCAGATACGCAGTATTTT. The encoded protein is CASSLKGESDTQYF.

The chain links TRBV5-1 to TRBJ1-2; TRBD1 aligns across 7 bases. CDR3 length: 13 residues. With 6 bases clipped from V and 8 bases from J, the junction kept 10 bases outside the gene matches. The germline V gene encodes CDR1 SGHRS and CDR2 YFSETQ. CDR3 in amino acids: CASKTGTVDGYTF. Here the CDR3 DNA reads TGCGCCAGCAAAACCGGGACAGTGGACGGCTACACCTTC.

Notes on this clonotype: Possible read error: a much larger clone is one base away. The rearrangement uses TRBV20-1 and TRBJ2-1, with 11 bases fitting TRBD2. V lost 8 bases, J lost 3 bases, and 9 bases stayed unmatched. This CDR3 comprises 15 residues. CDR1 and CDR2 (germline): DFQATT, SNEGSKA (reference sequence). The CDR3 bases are TGCAGTACGGGGGGTGGACTAGCGGGCTACAATGAGCAGTTCTTC. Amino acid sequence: CSTGGGLAGYNEQFF.

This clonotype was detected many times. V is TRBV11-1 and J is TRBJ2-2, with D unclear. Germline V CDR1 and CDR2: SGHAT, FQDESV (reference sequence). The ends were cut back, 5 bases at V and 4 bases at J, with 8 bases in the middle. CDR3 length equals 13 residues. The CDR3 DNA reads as TGTGCCAGCAGCACGAAGTCCACCGGGGAGCTGTTTTTT. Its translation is CASSTKSTGELFF.